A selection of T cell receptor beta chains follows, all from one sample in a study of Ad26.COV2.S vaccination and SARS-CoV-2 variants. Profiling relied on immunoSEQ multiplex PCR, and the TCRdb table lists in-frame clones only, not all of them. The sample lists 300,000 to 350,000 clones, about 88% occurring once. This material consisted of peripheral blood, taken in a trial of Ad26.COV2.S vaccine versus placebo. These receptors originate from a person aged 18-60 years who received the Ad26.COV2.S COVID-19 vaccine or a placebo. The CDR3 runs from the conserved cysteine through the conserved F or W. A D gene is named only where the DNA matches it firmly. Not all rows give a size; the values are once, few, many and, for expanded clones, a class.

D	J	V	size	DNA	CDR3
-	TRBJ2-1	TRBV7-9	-	TGTGCCAGCAGCTTAGGGGACGGCAATGAGCAGTTCTTC	CASSLGDGNEQFF
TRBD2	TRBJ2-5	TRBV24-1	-	TGTGCCACCAGTGACAAGGTGGCGGGAGGGGGGGAGACCCAGTACTTC	CATSDKVAGGGETQYF
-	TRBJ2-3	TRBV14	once	TGTGCCAGCAACCCGACAGGTCCCACAGATACGCAGTATTTT	CASNPTGPTDTQYF
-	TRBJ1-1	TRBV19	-	TGTGCCAGTAGTATAGCGGAGAGGATGAACACTGAAGCTTTCTTT	CASSIAERMNTEAFF
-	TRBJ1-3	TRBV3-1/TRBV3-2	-	TGTGCCAGCAGCCAATCAGGGTATTCTGGAAACACCATATATTTT	CASSQSGYSGNTIYF
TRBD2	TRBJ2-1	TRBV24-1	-	TGTGCCACCAGTGATGAGCGGGGCCCGTACAATGAGCAGTTCTTC	CATSDERGPYNEQFF
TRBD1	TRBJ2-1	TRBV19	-	TGTGCCAGTAGCCCCCTGGACAGGGGGCGATTCCCCCCCCAGTTCTTC	CASSPLDRGRFPPQFF
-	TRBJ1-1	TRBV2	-	TGTGCCAGCAGTGCCCTTCGGGGGGGTAACACTGAAGCTTTCTTT	CASSALRGGNTEAFF
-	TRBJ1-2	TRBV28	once	TGTGCCAGCAGCGTTGCAGTACAATATGGCTACACCTTC	CASSVAVQYGYTF
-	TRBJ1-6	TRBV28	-	TGTGCCAGCAGTTTGCGGGGCTCACCCCTCCACTTT	CASSLRGSPLHF
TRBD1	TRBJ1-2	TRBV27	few	TGTGCCAGCAGTTTATCCGAAGGACAGGGAGGGGGCTATGGCTACACCTTC	CASSLSEGQGGGYGYTF
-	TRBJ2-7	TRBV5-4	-	TGTGCCAGCAGCTTGACCCCGACCTCGTACGAGCAGTACTTC	CASSLTPTSYEQYF
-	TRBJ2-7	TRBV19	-	TGTGCCAGTAGTTCTCAAGGGATCGGCTCCTACGAGCAGTACTTC	CASSSQGIGSYEQYF
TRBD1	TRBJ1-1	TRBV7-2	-	TGTGCCAGCAGCTTAGGCGGCGCAGGGGGCTCTACTGAAGCTTTCTTT	CASSLGGAGGSTEAFF
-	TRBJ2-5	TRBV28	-	TGTGCCAGTAAACCGGGGGCTTTGGAGACCCAGTACTTC	CASKPGALETQYF
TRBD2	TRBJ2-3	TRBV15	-	TGTGCCGCGGGGGGTACCCGCACAGATACGCAGTATTTT	CAAGGTRTDTQYF
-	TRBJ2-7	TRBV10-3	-	TGTGCCATCAGTGTAATATCCTCGGGCGGACCTCACTACGAGCAGTACTTC	CAISVISSGGPHYEQYF
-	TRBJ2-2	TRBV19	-	TGTGCCAGTAGTATCCGACGGGACCGATCGGCCGGGGAGCTGTTTTTT	CASSIRRDRSAGELFF
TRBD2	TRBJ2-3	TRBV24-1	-	TGTGCCACCAGTGTGGGGGCAGCGGGGGGCACAGATACGCAGTATTTT	CATSVGAAGGTDTQYF
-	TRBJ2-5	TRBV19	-	TGTGCCAGTAGTATAGATCTAACAGGACAAGAGACCCAGTACTTC	CASSIDLTGQETQYF
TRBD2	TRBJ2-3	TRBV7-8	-	TGTGCCAGCAGCTTAGCGCGGGGTAGCGGGGGACGCCCCCAGTATTTT	CASSLARGSGGRPQYF
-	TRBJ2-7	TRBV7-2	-	TGTGCCAGCAGCGTACAGGGTGCGGTTAACCACGAGCAGTACTTC	CASSVQGAVNHEQYF
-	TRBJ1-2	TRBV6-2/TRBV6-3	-	TGTGCCAGCAGTCCCCCCGAGACACCTCCCTATGGCTACACCTTC	CASSPPETPPYGYTF
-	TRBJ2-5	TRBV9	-	TGTGCCAGCAGCGTAGAGGGAAACCCTGGAGGGGAGACCCAGTACTTC	CASSVEGNPGGETQYF
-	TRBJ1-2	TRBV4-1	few	TGCGCCAGCAGCCAAGAACAGGTGACCTATGGCTACACCTTC	CASSQEQVTYGYTF
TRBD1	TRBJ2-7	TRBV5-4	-	TGTGCCAGCAGCGCGGGACAGGGAGTGTACGAGCAGTACTTC	CASSAGQGVYEQYF
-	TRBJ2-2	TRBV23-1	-	TGCGCCAGCAGTCAATCAACCCCCAGGGGGGTTGTCACCGGGGAGCTGTTTTTT	CASSQSTPRGVVTGELFF
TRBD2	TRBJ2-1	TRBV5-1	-	TGCGCCAGCAGCTTTTTAGCGGGGAGCTCCTACAATGAGCAGTTCTTC	CASSFLAGSSYNEQFF
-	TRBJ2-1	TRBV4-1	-	TGCGCCAGCAGCCTCCAATCAATCCGGTACAATGAGCAGTTCTTC	CASSLQSIRYNEQFF
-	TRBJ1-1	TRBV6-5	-	TGTGCCAGCACATATTCAGGAGCGGACACTGAAGCTTTCTTT	CASTYSGADTEAFF
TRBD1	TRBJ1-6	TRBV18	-	TGTGCCAGCTCACCAACGGGACAGCCAAGGAGCTCCTATAATTCACCCCTCCACTTT	CASSPTGQPRSSYNSPLHF
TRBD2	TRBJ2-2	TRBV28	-	TGTGCCAGCAGTTCCAATGACTTTAGGACTAGCGGGAGGGCCCGAACCGGGGAGCTGTTTTTT	CASSSNDFRTSGRARTGELFF
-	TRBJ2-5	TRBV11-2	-	TGTGCCAGCAGCTTCGTTGGGAAGGGCCAAGAGACCCAGTACTTC	CASSFVGKGQETQYF
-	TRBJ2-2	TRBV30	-	TGTGCCTGGAGGTCAGGGGTCCTTAACACCGGGGAGCTGTTTTTT	CAWRSGVLNTGELFF
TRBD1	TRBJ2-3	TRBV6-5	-	TGTGCCAGCAGTTTTGGGACAGGGGGGGCAGATACGCAGTATTTT	CASSFGTGGADTQYF
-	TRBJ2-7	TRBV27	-	TGTGCCAGCCGGCAGGGATCCTACGAGCAGTACTTC	CASRQGSYEQYF
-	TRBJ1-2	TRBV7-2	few	TGTGCCAGCAGCGGAGGGGACCGTACGCGTACCTTC	CASSGGDRTRTF
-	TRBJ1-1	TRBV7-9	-	TGTGCCAGCAGCTGGGGTTCGGGACACCATGAAGCTTTCTTT	CASSWGSGHHEAFF
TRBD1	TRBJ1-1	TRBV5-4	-	TGTGCCAGTACGGACAGGGCCAAAACTGAAGCTTTCTTT	CASTDRAKTEAFF
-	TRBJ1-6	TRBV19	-	TGTGCCAGTAGTAGGGCCCCTCCGCGAGATTCACCCCTCCACTTT	CASSRAPPRDSPLHF
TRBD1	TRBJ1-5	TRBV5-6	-	TGTGCCAGCAGCTATCGGACAGGGTCTAATCAGCCCCAGCATTTT	CASSYRTGSNQPQHF
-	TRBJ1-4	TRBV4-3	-	TGCGCCAGCAGCCAAGATGCCCCCGGTTCTGGTGAAAAACTGTTTTTT	CASSQDAPGSGEKLFF
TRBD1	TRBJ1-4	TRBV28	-	TGTGCCACCACAGGGGACCCTAATGAAAAACTGTTTTTT	CATTGDPNEKLFF
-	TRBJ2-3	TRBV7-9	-	TGTGCCGGCCAGAATACAGATACGCAGTATTTT	CAGQNTDTQYF
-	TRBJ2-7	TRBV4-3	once	TGCGCCAGCAGCCAAGAGGCCGCCCCGTCACAATACGAGCAGTACTTC	CASSQEAAPSQYEQYF
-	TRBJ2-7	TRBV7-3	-	TGTGCCAGCAGCTCGGACAGAGCGACCGAGCAGTACTTC	CASSSDRATEQYF
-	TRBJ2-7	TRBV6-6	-	TGTGCCAGCACCCACGAGGGCTACGAGCAGTACTTC	CASTHEGYEQYF
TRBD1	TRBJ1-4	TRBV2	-	TGTGCCAGCTCTTGGGACAGATGGAAACTGTTTTTT	CASSWDRWKLFF
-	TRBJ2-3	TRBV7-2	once	TGTGCCAGCAGCTTAGCGGGGCAGGCAGATACGCAGTATTTT	CASSLAGQADTQYF
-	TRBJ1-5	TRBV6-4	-	TGTGCCAGCAGTGACTCTTGGGGAGGCGGTCAGCCCCAGCATTTT	CASSDSWGGGQPQHF
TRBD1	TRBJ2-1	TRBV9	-	TGTGCCAGCAGCGTGGACAGGGTATGGTCGTTCGATGAGCAGTTCTTC	CASSVDRVWSFDEQFF
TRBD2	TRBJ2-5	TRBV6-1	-	TGTGCCAGCAGTGAGTCACTAGCGGGAGGTTTGGGAGAGACCCAGTACTTC	CASSESLAGGLGETQYF
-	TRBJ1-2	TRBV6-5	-	TGTGCCAGCAGTTACTCGATGGGGTCCTATGGCTACACCTTC	CASSYSMGSYGYTF